This entry features one T cell receptor (beta chain) sequence. The CDR3 covers 18 residues. V lost 4 bases to trimming and J lost 1 base; unmatched junction nucleotides: 14. CDR1 and CDR2 from the germline V gene are SGHNT and YYREEE (reference sequence). Amplification targeted TCR beta CDR3 regions from RNA transcripts. The HTBI primer set drove a first-round RT-PCR of the TCR CDR3. Each CDR3 protein gets one entry after TCRdb re-called the multiplex PCR reads with MiXCR. The sample lists more than 550,000 distinct CDR3 sequences; 17% were seen once. The sample originates from a study of T cells in Graves' hyperthyroidism and ophthalmopathy.

V usage is TRBV5-4 and J usage is TRBJ2-7; TRBD2 agrees at 10 bases. Sequencing input: blood. The receptor was derived from a man in his fifties with Graves' hyperthyroidism. The CDR3 protein is CASSGSGRASGDSYEQYF. The CDR3 DNA reads TGTGCCAGCAGCGGCAGCGGGAGGGCATCAGGGGATTCCTACGAGCAGTACTTC.